The 25 T cell receptor beta chains presented below share a single source sample, sequenced in a study of blood T cell repertoires in COVID-19. Sequencing used immunoSEQ multiplex PCR; TCRdb keeps in-frame clones, though not all of them. The repertoire has approximately 170,000 clones, just over 85% of them found once; the top ten carry roughly 9%. The sequencing input was PBMCs or T cells enriched from blood (not recorded which). The receptors derive from a woman in her late teens or twenties who had recovered from COVID-19.

A single count supports this clone. CDR3 in amino acids: CASSLVSGQRNEKLFF. The CDR3 DNA reads as TGCGCCAGCAGCCTCGTGTCGGGACAGCGGAATGAAAAACTGTTTTTT. J is TRBJ1-4 and V is TRBV4-1, with 7 bases matching TRBD1. The germline gives CDR1 MGHRA, CDR2 YSYEKL. V lost 4 bases and J lost 5; bases outside the gene matches: 10. This CDR3 has 16 residues.

The rearrangement joins TRBV14 to TRBJ1-3; unclear D gene. This CDR3 has 11 residues. The germline V gene encodes CDR1 SGHDN and CDR2 FVKESK. Trimming took 4 bases from V and 4 from J, leaving 2 bases between them. The CDR3 is CASSPGNTIYF. In DNA, the CDR3 is TGTGCCAGCAGCCCGGGAAACACCATATATTTT.

The chain carries TRBV9 and TRBJ2-5; possible D gene TRBD2, 7 bases. Trimming removed 3 bases from V and 5 bases from J, with 20 bases in between. CDR1 is SGDLS and CDR2 is YYNGEE in the germline V gene. CDR3 length equals 16 residues. The CDR3 nucleotides read TGTGCCAGCAGCGCAGGGGTCGGCGGGGGCGCGGAGACCCAGTACTTC. This sequence encodes CASSAGVGGGAETQYF.

The chain couples TRBV2 to TRBJ2-7; TRBD2 might be the D (6 bases). Germline-derived CDR1 and CDR2 are SNHLY and FYNNEI. This CDR3 is built from 13 residues. V was shortened by 4 bases and J by 7 bases, with 14 bases between the two germline ends. The CDR3 sequence is CASSGEELAEQYF. CDR3 in DNA: TGTGCCAGCAGTGGTGAAGAACTAGCTGAGCAGTACTTC.

As to this clone: At the DNA level, this CDR3 is encoded by other sequences in the same sample as well. In DNA, the CDR3 is TGTGCCAGCAGTCTAGGACTAGCAGTCGGGGATACGCAGTATTTT. Encoded protein: CASSLGLAVGDTQYF. The chain links TRBV6-5 to TRBJ2-3; TRBD2 matches at 8 bases. Germline trimming cut 5 bases from V and 6 bases from J; bases unmatched to any gene: 10. The V gene's germline CDR1 is MNHEY and CDR2 SVGAGI. There are 15 residues in the CDR3.

This sequence joins TRBV5-5 and TRBJ1-3; D not resolved. The V gene's germline CDR1 is SGHKS and CDR2 YYEKEE (reference sequence). V was shortened by 4 bases and J by 0 bases, with 11 bases between the two germline ends. CDR3 length equals 15 residues. The CDR3 is CASSHRVTSGNTIYF. As DNA, the CDR3 is TGTGCCAGCAGCCATCGAGTAACCTCTGGAAACACCATATATTTT.

J is TRBJ1-1 and V is TRBV5-4; D gene unclear. Germline-derived CDR1 and CDR2 are SGHNT and YYREEE (reference sequence). The CDR3 has 14 amino acids. The V and J ends lost 0 bases and 2 bases respectively, with 8 bases between them. For the CDR3, the DNA is TGTGCCAGCAGCTTGGCCGGGGAAAACACTGAAGCTTTCTTT. It is translated as CASSLAGENTEAFF.

The CDR3 region is CAISEDEGHRNYNEQFF. CDR3 sequence (DNA): TGTGCCATCAGTGAGGACGAGGGACACCGGAACTACAATGAGCAGTTCTTC. This chain connects TRBV10-3 to TRBJ2-1; D is possibly TRBD1 (6 bases). There are 17 residues in the CDR3. The V end was cut by 2 bases, the J end by 3 bases, with 17 bases between. Germline values: CDR1 ENHRY, CDR2 SYGVKD.

The V gene is TRBV15, the J gene TRBJ2-1; 11 positions agree with TRBD1. The germline V gene has CDR1 LNHNV and CDR2 YYDKDF (reference sequence). The J segment lost 10 bases and the V segment lost 4 bases, leaving 9 bases of the junction unmatched. This CDR3 region has 15 residues. CDR3 sequence reads: CATSTLGTGGGEQFF. In nucleotides, the CDR3 is TGTGCCACCAGCACCTTAGGGACAGGGGGTGGAGAGCAGTTCTTC.

The table lists this clone with a few counts. The chain combines TRBV9 with TRBJ1-2, with 7 bases identical to TRBD1. Germline assignment: CDR1 SGDLS and CDR2 YYNGEE. Unmatched junction bases numbered 7, after V lost 0 bases and J lost 8 bases. The CDR3 has 14 amino acids. The DNA of the CDR3 is TGTGCCAGCAGCGTAGCCGGACAGGTCCCCGGCTACACCTTC. Its protein product is CASSVAGQVPGYTF.

V is TRBV24-1 and J is TRBJ1-5; D perhaps matches TRBD1 (6 bases). Trimming removed 5 bases at V and 2 bases at J, with 12 bases between. CDR1 and CDR2 from the germline V gene are KGHDR and SFDVKD. CDR3 size: 15 residues. This CDR3 is CATSVGGRGNQPQHF. CDR3 sequence (DNA): TGTGCCACCAGTGTAGGGGGTAGGGGCAATCAGCCCCAGCATTTT.

The chain combines TRBV10-1 with TRBJ2-5; 12 bases align to TRBD2. This CDR3 is 16 amino acids long. Germline V gene data show CDR1 as WNHNN and CDR2 as SYGVQD (reference sequence). V gave up 2 bases and J gave up 2 bases; unmatched junction bases: 3. CDR3 DNA: TGCGCCAGCAGTGAGGCCCTAGCGGGAGGGCAAGAGACCCAGTACTTC. It specifies CASSEALAGGQETQYF.

This chain links TRBV5-1 with TRBJ1-2, with a weak D call TRBD1 (5 bases). In germline, CDR1 is SGHRS, CDR2 YFSETQ. The CDR3 has 13 residues. Trimming shortened V by 1 base and J by 6 bases, and 10 bases separated the two germline ends. As DNA, the CDR3 is TGCGCCAGCAGCTTGTGGGAGGGGAATGGCTACACCTTC. Its protein is CASSLWEGNGYTF.

The chain employs TRBV7-9 and TRBJ1-6; D is uncertain. CDR3 length equals 14 residues. V gave up 10 bases and J gave up 8 bases, with 18 bases separating them. The germline V gene has CDR1 SEHNR and CDR2 FQNEAQ (reference sequence). CDR3 DNA sequence: TGTGCCACCCGGACCTTGGGAGGACATTCACCCCTCCACTTT. Translating gives CATRTLGGHSPLHF.

This clone was seen once. The gene calls are TRBV5-1 and TRBJ2-6, with 12 bases fitting TRBD2. The CDR3 has 21 amino acids. CDR1 is SGHRS, CDR2 YFSETQ, per germline. Unmatched junction bases numbered 14, after V lost 4 bases and J lost 0 bases. CDR3 sequence reads: CASSEPGGTSGQFSGANVLTF. CDR3 coding DNA: TGCGCCAGCAGCGAGCCAGGAGGGACTAGCGGGCAATTCTCTGGGGCCAACGTCCTGACTTTC.

The J gene is TRBJ1-4, the V gene TRBV7-2; the match to TRBD1 covers 7 bases. The trim removed 5 bases at V and 3 bases at J, leaving 3 bases unmatched. CDR1 is SGHTA and CDR2 is FQGNSA in the germline V gene. This CDR3 region has 14 residues. CDR3 region: CASSPDRANEKLFF. The CDR3 coding sequence is TGTGCCAGCAGCCCCGACAGGGCTAATGAAAAACTGTTTTTT.

This clone appeared once. This chain links TRBV19 with TRBJ1-3; D remains unclear. V shed 8 bases and J shed 0 bases, with 11 bases lying between them. The V gene's germline CDR1 is LNHDA and CDR2 SQIVND (reference sequence). This CDR3 region has 14 residues. The CDR3 region is CASWEQSSGNTIYF. CDR3 DNA sequence: TGTGCCAGTTGGGAGCAGAGCTCTGGAAACACCATATATTTT. Using reference TRBV19 and TRBJ1-3 for the parts outside the CDR3, the full variable domain is DGGITQSPKYLFRKEGQNVTLSCEQNLNHDAMYWYRQDPGQGLRLIYYSQIVNDFQKGDIAEGYSVSREKKESFPLTVTSAQKNPTAFYLCASWEQSSGNTIYFGEGSWLTVV.

This clone has just a few counts. The chain uses TRBV6-5 and TRBJ1-1; D is ambiguous. V was cut by 7 bases and J by 0 bases, with 12 bases left in between. The CDR3 spans 14 residues. Per the germline V gene, CDR1 is MNHEY and CDR2 is SVGAGI. This chain's CDR3 is CASILPGMNTEAFF. CDR3 DNA sequence: TGTGCCAGCATCCTCCCCGGGATGAACACTGAAGCTTTCTTT.

The rearrangement uses TRBV11-2 and TRBJ2-7; 8 bases match TRBD1. CDR3 length: 16 residues. The V gene end was trimmed by 3 bases and the J gene end by 0 bases; junction bases not matched to a gene: 7. Germline assignment: CDR1 SGHAT and CDR2 FQNNGV. The CDR3 nucleotides read TGTGCCAGCAGCTTTAGGAGGGACAGGAGCTCCTACGAGCAGTACTTC. Translated, it gives CASSFRRDRSSYEQYF.

The chain couples TRBV19 to TRBJ1-1, with D perhaps TRBD1 (5 bases). The V end lost 3 bases, the J end lost 8 bases, and 19 bases lay between the germline ends. This CDR3 has 15 residues. Germline lookup yields CDR1 LNHDA and CDR2 SQIVND (reference sequence). The CDR3 region has the DNA TGTGCCAGTAGTATTTGGGTCAGGGTGGGCTCCGAAGCTTTCTTT. Its translation: CASSIWVRVGSEAFF.

This clone has more than one count but fewer than ten. The chain uses TRBV4-2 and TRBJ2-3, with 9 bases lining up with TRBD2. In germline, CDR1 is LGHNA, CDR2 YNFKEQ. The CDR3 sequence is 17 residues long. V shed 4 bases and J 1 base; nucleotides not matched to a gene: 9. The DNA of the CDR3 is TGTGCCAGCAGCCCCTCCCCTGTAGCGGGAGGCACAGATACGCAGTATTTT. This encodes CASSPSPVAGGTDTQYF.

The chain has TRBV6-4 and TRBJ1-1, with 10 nucleotides matching TRBD1. The CDR3 runs to 15 residues. In germline, CDR1 is MRHNA, CDR2 SNTAGT. V was clipped by 6 bases and J by 5 bases; unmatched bases: 9. Written as DNA, the CDR3 is TGTGCCAGCAGGAGGACAGGGGGAGTGGGAACTGAAGCTTTCTTT. Its protein is CASRRTGGVGTEAFF.

The chain links TRBV7-9 to TRBJ1-4; D possibly corresponds to TRBD1 (6 bases). Germline V CDR1 and CDR2: SEHNR, FQNEAQ (reference sequence). The CDR3 runs to 15 residues. V lost 5 bases and J lost 5, with 15 bases in between. CDR3 region: CASSPGRTENEKLFF. The CDR3 DNA reads as TGTGCCAGCAGCCCCGGGAGGACAGAAAATGAAAAACTGTTTTTT.

The chain joins TRBV23-1 to TRBJ2-5; 8 bases fit TRBD2. TRBV23-1 is designated an ORF whose function remains uncertain. This CDR3 is built from 14 residues. V lost 8 bases to trimming and J lost 2 bases; unmatched junction nucleotides: 7. CDR3 in DNA: TGCGCCAGCCTCCGAGGCGGGGGGCAAGAGACCCAGTACTTC. The encoded protein is CASLRGGGQETQYF.

The chain recombines TRBV28 with TRBJ2-4, with a possible D match to TRBD2 (6 bases). CDR1 is MDHEN and CDR2 is SYDVKM in the germline V gene. The V end lost 6 bases, the J end lost 6 bases, and 6 bases lay between the germline ends. The CDR3 sequence is 11 residues long. The CDR3 spells CASRGGNIQYF. DNA for the CDR3: TGTGCCAGCAGGGGGGGAAACATTCAGTACTTC.